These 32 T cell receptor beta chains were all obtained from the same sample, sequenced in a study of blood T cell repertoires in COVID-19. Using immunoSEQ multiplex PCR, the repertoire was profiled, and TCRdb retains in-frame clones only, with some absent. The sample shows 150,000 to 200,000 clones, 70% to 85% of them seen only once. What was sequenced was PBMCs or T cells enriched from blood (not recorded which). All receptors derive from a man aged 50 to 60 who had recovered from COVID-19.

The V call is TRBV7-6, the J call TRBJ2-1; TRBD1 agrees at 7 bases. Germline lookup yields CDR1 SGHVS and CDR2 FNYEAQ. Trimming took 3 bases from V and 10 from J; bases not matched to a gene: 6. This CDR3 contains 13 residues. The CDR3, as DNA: TGTGCCAGCAGCTTCCGACAGGGTGTGGAGCAGTTCTTC. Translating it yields CASSFRQGVEQFF.

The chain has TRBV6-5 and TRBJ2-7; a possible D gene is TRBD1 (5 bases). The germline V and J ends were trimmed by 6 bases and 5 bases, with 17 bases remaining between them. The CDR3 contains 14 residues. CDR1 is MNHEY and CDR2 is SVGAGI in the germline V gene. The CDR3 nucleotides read TGTGCCAGCAGCCCCCGCAGGGCACTAAACGAGCAGTACTTC. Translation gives CASSPRRALNEQYF.

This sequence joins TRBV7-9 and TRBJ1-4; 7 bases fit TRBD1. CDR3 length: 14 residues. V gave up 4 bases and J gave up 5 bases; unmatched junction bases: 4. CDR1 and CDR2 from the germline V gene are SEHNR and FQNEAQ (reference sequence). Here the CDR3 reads CASSSGQNNEKLFF. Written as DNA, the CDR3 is TGTGCCAGCAGCTCGGGACAGAACAATGAAAAACTGTTTTTT.

The CDR3 protein is CASSLGRVFTDTQYF. CDR3 nucleotide sequence: TGTGCCAGCAGCTTAGGCAGGGTGTTCACAGATACGCAGTATTTT. The chain carries TRBV11-1 and TRBJ2-3, with a tentative D call TRBD1 (5 bases). The V and J ends lost 1 base and 2 bases respectively, with 10 bases between them. Germline V gene sequence: CDR1 SGHAT, CDR2 FQDESV (reference sequence). The CDR3 covers 15 residues.

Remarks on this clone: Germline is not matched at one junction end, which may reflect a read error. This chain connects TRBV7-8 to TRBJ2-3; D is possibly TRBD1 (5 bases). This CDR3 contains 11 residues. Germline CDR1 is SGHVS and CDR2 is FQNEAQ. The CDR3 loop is CASSVTGTQYF. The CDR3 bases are TGTGCCAGCAGCGTCACAGGTACGCAGTATTTT.

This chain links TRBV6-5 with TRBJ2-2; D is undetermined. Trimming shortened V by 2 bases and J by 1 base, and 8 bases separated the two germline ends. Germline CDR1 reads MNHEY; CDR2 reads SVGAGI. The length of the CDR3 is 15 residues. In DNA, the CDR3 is TGTGCCAGCAGTTACCGACGACAGAACACCGGGGAGCTGTTTTTT. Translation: CASSYRRQNTGELFF.

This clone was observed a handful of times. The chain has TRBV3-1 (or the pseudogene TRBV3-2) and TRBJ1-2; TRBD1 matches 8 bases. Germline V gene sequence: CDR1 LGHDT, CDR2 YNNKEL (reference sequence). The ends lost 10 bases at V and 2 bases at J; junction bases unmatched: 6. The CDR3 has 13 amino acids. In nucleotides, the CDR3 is TGTGCCACCAAGGACAGGGCCAACTATGGCTACACCTTC. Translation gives CATKDRANYGYTF.

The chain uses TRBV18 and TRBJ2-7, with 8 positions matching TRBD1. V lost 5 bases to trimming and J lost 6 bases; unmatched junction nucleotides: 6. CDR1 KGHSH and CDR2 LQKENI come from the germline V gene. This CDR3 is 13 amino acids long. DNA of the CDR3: TGTGCCAGCTCAATCGACAGGGGAGGCGAGCAGTACTTC. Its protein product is CASSIDRGGEQYF.

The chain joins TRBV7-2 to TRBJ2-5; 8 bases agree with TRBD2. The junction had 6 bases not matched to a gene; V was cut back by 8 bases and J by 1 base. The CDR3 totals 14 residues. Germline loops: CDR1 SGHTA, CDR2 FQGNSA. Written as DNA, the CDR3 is TGTGCCAGCCTGTACGGGGGGGTCCAAGAGACCCAGTACTTC. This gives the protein CASLYGGVQETQYF.

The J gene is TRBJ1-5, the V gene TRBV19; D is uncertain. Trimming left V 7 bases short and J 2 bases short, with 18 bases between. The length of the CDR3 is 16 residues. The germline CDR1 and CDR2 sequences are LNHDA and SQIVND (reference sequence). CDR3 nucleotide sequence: TGTGCCAGTAACGCGGGTATATTATATGGCAATCAGCCCCAGCATTTT. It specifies CASNAGILYGNQPQHF.

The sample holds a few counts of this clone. The CDR3 DNA is TGTGCCAGCAGCTTAGTAGCGGGGGCCGACAATGAGCAGTTCTTC. Protein product: CASSLVAGADNEQFF. The V and J genes are TRBV7-2 and TRBJ2-1; TRBD2 matches at 9 bases. CDR3 length: 15 amino acids. V shed 1 base, J shed 5 bases, and the junction held 3 bases outside the gene matches. Germline CDR1 and CDR2: SGHTA and FQGNSA.

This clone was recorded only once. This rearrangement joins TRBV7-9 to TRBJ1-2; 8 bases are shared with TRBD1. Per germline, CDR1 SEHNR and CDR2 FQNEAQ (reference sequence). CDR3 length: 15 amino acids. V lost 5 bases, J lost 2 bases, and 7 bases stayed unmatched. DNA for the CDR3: TGTGCCAGCAGCCCCCGACAGGGGTTAAACTATGGCTACACCTTC. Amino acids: CASSPRQGLNYGYTF.

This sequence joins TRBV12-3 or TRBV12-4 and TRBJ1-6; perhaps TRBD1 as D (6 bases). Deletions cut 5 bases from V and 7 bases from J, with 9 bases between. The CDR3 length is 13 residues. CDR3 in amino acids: CASSPGQNSPLHF. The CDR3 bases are TGTGCCAGCAGTCCCGGACAGAATTCACCCCTCCACTTT.

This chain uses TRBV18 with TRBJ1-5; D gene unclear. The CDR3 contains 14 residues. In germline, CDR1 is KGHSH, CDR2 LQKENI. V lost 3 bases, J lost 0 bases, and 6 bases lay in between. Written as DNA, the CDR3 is TGTGCCAGCTCACCCCTATATAGCAATCAGCCCCAGCATTTT. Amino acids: CASSPLYSNQPQHF.

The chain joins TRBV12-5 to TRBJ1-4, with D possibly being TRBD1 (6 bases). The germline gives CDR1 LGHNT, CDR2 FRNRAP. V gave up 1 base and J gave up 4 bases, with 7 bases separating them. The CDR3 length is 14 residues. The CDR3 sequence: CASGLGQVNEKLFF. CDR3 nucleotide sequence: TGTGCTAGTGGTTTGGGACAGGTTAATGAAAAACTGTTTTTT.

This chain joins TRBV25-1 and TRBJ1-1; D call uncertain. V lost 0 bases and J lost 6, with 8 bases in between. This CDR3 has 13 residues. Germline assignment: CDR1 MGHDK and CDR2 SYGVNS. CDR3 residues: CASSEYRGAEAFF. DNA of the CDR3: TGTGCCAGCAGTGAATACCGGGGAGCTGAAGCTTTCTTT.

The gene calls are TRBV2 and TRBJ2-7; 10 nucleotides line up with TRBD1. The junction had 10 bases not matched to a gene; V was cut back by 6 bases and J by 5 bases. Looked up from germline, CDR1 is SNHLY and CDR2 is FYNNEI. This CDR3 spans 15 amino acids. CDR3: CASSDSRTGGHEQYF. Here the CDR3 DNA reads TGTGCCAGCAGCGACTCGAGGACAGGGGGGCACGAGCAGTACTTC.

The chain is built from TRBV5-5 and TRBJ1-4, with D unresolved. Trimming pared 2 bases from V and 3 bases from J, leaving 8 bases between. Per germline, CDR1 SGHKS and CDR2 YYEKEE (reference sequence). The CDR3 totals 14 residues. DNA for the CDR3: TGTGCCAGCAGCTTCGGCGGCCCTAATGAAAAACTGTTTTTT. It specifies CASSFGGPNEKLFF.

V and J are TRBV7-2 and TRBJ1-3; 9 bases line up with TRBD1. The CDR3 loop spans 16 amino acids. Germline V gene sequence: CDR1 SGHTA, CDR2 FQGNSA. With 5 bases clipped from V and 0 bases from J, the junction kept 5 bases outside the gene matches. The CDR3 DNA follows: TGTGCCAGCAGCCTGGGACAGGGTTTCTCTGGAAACACCATATATTTT. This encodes CASSLGQGFSGNTIYF.

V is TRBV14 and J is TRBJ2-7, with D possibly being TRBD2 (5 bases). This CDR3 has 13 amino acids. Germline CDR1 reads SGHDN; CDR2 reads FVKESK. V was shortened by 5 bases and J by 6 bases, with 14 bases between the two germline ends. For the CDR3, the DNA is TGTGCCAGCAGCTCGGACGGGAACCGCGAGCAGTACTTC. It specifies CASSSDGNREQYF. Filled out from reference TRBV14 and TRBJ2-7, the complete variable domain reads EAGVTQFPSHSVIEKGQTVTLRCDPISGHDNLYWYRRVMGKEIKFLLHFVKESKQDESGMPNNRFLAERTGGTYSTLKVQPAELEDSGVYFCASSSDGNREQYFGPGTRLTVT.

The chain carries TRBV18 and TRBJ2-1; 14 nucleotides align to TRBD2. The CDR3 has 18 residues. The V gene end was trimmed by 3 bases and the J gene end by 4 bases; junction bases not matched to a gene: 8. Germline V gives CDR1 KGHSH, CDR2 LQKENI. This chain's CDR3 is CASSPTSGGAQSYNEQFF. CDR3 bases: TGTGCCAGCTCACCGACTAGCGGGGGGGCCCAGTCTTACAATGAGCAGTTCTTC.

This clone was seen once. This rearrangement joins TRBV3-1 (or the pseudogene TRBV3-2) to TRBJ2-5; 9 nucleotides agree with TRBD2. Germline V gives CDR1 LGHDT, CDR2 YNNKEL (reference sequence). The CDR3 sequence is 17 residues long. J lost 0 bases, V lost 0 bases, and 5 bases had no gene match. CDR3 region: CASSQDPLAGYQETQYF. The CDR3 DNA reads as TGTGCCAGCAGCCAAGATCCCCTAGCGGGGTACCAAGAGACCCAGTACTTC.

CDR3 sequence (DNA): TGCGCCAGCAGCTTTCGGGGGGCGAGCAATCAGCCCCAGCATTTT. The encoded protein is CASSFRGASNQPQHF. The chain couples TRBV5-1 to TRBJ1-5; perhaps TRBD1 as D (6 bases). Germline CDR1 reads SGHRS; CDR2 reads YFSETQ. CDR3 length: 15 amino acids. V was pared by 2 bases and J by 1 base, with 10 bases between.

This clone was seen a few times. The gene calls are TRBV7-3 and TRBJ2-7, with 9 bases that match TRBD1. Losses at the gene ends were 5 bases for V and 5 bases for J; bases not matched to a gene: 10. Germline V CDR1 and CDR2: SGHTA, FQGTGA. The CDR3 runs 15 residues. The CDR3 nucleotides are TGTGCCAGCAGCGGGACCGGGACAGGGAGGAACGAGCAGTACTTC. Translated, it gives CASSGTGTGRNEQYF.

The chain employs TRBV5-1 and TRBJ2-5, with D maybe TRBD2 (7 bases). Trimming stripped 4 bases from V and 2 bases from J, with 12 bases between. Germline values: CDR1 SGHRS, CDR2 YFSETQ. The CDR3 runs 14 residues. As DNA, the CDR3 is TGCGCCAGCAGCAACGGGGGGCCACAAGAGACCCAGTACTTC. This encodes CASSNGGPQETQYF.

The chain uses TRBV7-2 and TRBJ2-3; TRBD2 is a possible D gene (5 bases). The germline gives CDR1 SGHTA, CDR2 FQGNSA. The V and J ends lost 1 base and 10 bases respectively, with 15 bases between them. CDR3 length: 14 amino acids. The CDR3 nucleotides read TGTGCCAGCAGCTTAGGGAGGAGTCCGAACTCGCAGTATTTT. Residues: CASSLGRSPNSQYF.

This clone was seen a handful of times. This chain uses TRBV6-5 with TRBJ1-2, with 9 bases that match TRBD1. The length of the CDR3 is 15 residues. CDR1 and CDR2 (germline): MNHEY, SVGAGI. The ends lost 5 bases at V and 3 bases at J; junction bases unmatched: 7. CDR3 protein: CASSPDRGRDYGYTF. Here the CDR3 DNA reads TGTGCCAGCAGTCCCGACAGGGGGAGGGACTATGGCTACACCTTC.

The CDR3 loop reads CASSLTSSDTQYF. The CDR3 region has the DNA TGTGCCAGCAGCTTAACGTCGTCGGATACGCAGTATTTT. The V gene is TRBV7-3, the J gene TRBJ2-3, with D unresolved. The ends were cut back, 0 bases at V and 6 bases at J, with 7 bases in the middle. The germline gives CDR1 SGHTA, CDR2 FQGTGA. The CDR3 runs 13 residues.

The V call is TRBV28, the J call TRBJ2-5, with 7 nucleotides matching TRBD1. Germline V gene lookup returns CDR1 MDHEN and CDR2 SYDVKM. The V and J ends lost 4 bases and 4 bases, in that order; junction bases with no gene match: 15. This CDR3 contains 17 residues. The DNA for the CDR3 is TGTGCCAGCAGTTCCCCGCAGCTCATCACAGGGGTAGAGACCCAGTACTTC. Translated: CASSSPQLITGVETQYF.

The CDR3 here is CASRLAGGPETQYF. Here the CDR3 DNA reads TGTGCCAGCAGGCTAGCGGGGGGGCCTGAGACCCAGTACTTC. The V and J genes are TRBV5-6 and TRBJ2-5; 12 positions agree with TRBD2. Per germline, CDR1 SGHDT and CDR2 YYEEEE. The V and J ends lost 5 bases and 5 bases, in that order; junction bases with no gene match: 4. This CDR3 spans 14 amino acids.

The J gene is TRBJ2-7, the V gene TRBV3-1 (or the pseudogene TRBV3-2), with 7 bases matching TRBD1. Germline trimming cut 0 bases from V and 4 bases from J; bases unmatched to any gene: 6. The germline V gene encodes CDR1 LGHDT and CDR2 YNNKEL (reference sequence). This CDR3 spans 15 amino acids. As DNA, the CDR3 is TGTGCCAGCAGCCAAGATTCGATCAGGGGGTACGAGCAGTACTTC. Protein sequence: CASSQDSIRGYEQYF.

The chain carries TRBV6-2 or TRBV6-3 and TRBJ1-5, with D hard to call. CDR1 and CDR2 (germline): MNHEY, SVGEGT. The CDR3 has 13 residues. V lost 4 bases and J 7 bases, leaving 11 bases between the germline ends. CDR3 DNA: TGTGCCAGCAGTTTCATGATAGAGCAGCCCCAGCATTTT. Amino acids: CASSFMIEQPQHF.